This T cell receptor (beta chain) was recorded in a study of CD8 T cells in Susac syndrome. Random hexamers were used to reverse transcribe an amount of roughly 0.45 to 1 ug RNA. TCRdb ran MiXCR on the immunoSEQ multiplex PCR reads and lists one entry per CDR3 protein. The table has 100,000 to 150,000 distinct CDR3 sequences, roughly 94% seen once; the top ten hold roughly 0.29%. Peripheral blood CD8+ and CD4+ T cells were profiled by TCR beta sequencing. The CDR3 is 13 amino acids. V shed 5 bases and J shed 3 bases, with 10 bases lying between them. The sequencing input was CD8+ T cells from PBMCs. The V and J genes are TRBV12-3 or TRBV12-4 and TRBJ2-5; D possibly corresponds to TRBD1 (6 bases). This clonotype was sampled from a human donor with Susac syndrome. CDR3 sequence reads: CASSPRGKETQYF. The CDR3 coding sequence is TGTGCCAGCAGTCCCAGGGGTAAAGAGACCCAGTACTTC.